These T cell receptor beta chains were read from a single sample in a study of T cells in Graves' hyperthyroidism and ophthalmopathy. TCRdb reprocessed the multiplex PCR reads with MiXCR, giving one entry per CDR3 protein. Among a few hundred thousand distinct CDR3 sequences listed, 15% to 20% were seen once. Material for sequencing was blood. Receptors were obtained from a young woman with Graves' ophthalmopathy. The CDR3 runs from the conserved cysteine through the conserved F or W. A D gene is named only where the DNA matches it firmly. Rows give clone size only sometimes, using once, few, many, or a class for an expanded clone.

j_call d_call clone_size v_call cdr3_aa cdr3_nt
TRBJ2-7 NA many TRBV20-1 CSAVYAYEQYF TGCAGTGCCGTATATGCCTACGAGCAGTACTTC
TRBJ2-3 TRBD1 many TRBV3-1 CASSQRGGSVTDTQYF TGTGCCAGCAGCCAACGAGGGGGCTCCGTCACAGATACGCAGTATTTT
TRBJ2-2 NA many TRBV30 CAWIGGNRPNTGELFF TGTGCCTGGATAGGTGGCAACCGACCGAACACCGGGGAGCTGTTTTTT
TRBJ1-1 NA many TRBV20-1 CSGSRGMLGTEAFF TGCAGTGGGAGCAGGGGTATGTTGGGCACTGAAGCTTTCTTT
TRBJ1-2 NA many TRBV30 CAWSVRTQEGGYTF TGTGCCTGGAGTGTACGGACCCAGGAGGGTGGCTACACCTTC
TRBJ2-2 NA NA TRBV18 CASSRETRGIGELFF TGTGCCAGCTCACGGGAAACGAGAGGGATCGGGGAGCTGTTTTTT
TRBJ2-1 NA NA TRBV6-1 CASNENRLQEQFF TGTGCCAGCAACGAGAACAGGCTCCAAGAGCAGTTCTTC
TRBJ2-5 NA NA TRBV2 CASSEDSLGETQYF TGTGCCAGCAGTGAGGATAGTCTTGGGGAGACCCAGTACTTC
TRBJ1-6 NA many TRBV27 CASSLSGLTSPLHF TGTGCCAGCAGTTTATCGGGCCTGACTTCACCCCTCCACTTT
TRBJ1-1 NA NA TRBV20-1 CARGGLTEAFF TGCGCGAGAGGTGGCTTGACTGAAGCTTTCTTT
TRBJ2-7 NA few TRBV6-6 CASSYSGGLDEQYF TGTGCCAGCAGTTACTCGGGGGGGCTCGACGAGCAGTACTTC
TRBJ2-7 TRBD1 many TRBV12-3/TRBV12-4 CASSRDSGYEQYF TGTGCCAGCAGCCGGGACAGTGGCTACGAGCAGTACTTC
TRBJ1-2 NA NA TRBV10-2 CASSKGGLSDIYGYTF TGCGCCAGCAGCAAAGGGGGACTTTCTGACATCTATGGCTACACCTTC
TRBJ2-2 TRBD2 NA TRBV7-2 CASSLRTAGGPGELFF TGTGCCAGCAGCTTACGGACAGCGGGAGGACCCGGGGAGCTGTTTTTT
TRBJ2-7 TRBD2 NA TRBV4-2 CASSQEIVREVAYEQYF TGTGCCAGCAGCCAAGAGATAGTTCGGGAGGTGGCCTACGAGCAGTACTTC
TRBJ2-2 NA few TRBV14 CASSPQRGGAAGELFF TGTGCCAGCAGCCCCCAGAGGGGGGGAGCCGCCGGGGAGCTGTTTTTT
TRBJ1-1 NA NA TRBV20-1 CSARGRDGGLVEAFF TGCAGTGCTAGGGGGCGAGACGGGGGATTAGTTGAAGCTTTCTTT
TRBJ2-1 TRBD2 many TRBV30 CAWRPGLAGVEQFF TGTGCCTGGAGGCCGGGACTAGCGGGAGTTGAGCAGTTCTTC
TRBJ2-7 TRBD2 many TRBV28 CASISGGSSYEQYF TGTGCCAGCATCTCGGGCGGGAGCTCCTACGAGCAGTACTTC